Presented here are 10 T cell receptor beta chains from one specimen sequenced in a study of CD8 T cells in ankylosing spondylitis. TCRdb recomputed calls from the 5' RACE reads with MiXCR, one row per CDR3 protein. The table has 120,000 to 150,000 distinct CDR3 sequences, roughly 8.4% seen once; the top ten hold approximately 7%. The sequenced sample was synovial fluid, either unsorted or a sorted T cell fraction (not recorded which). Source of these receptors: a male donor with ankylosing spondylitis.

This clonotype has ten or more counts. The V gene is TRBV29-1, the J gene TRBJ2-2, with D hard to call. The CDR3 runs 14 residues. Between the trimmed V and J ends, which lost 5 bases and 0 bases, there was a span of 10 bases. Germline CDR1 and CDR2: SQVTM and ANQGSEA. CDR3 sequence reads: CSVRAGSNTGELFF. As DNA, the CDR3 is TGCAGCGTTAGGGCCGGATCGAACACCGGGGAGCTGTTTTTT.

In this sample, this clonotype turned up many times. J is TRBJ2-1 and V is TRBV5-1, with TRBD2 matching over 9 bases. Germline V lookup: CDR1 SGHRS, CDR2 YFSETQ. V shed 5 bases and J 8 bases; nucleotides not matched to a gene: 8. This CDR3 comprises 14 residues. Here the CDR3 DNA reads TGCGCCAGCAGAATCCTAGCGGGAAGGTATGAGCAGTTCTTC. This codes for CASRILAGRYEQFF.

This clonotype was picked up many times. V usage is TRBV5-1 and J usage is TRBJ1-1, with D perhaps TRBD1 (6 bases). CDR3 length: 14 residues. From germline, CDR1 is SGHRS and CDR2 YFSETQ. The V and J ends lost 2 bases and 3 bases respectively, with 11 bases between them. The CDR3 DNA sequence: TGCGCCAGCAGCTTAGGGGGATACTACACTGAAGCTTTCTTT. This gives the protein CASSLGGYYTEAFF.

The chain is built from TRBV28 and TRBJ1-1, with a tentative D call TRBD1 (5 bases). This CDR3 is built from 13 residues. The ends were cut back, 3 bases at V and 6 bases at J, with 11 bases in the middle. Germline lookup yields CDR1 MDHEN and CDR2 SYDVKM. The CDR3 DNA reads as TGTGCCAGCAGTTTGCCAGGGCTGGCTGAAGCTTTCTTT. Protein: CASSLPGLAEAFF.

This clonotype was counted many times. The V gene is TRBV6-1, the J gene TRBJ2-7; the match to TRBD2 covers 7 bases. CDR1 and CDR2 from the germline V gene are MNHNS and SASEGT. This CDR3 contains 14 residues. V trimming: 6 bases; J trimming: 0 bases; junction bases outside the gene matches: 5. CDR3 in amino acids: CASSRDYPSYEQYF. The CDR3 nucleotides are TGTGCCAGCAGCCGGGACTATCCCTCCTACGAGCAGTACTTC.

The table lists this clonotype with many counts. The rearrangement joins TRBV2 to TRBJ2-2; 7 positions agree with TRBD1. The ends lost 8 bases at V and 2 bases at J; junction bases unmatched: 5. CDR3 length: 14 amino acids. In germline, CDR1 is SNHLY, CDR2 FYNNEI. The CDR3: CASRGQVNTGELFF. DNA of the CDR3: TGTGCCAGCCGAGGACAGGTCAACACCGGGGAGCTGTTTTTT.

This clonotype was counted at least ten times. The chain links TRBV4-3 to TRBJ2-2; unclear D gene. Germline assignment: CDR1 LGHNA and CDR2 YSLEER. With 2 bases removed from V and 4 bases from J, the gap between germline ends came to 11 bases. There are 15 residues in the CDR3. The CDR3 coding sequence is TGCGCCAGCAGCCAATGGGCAATGGGCACCGGGGAGCTGTTTTTT. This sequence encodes CASSQWAMGTGELFF.

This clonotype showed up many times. The CDR3 sequence is CASRDGRNGYTF. The CDR3 DNA follows: TGTGCCAGCAGGGACGGTCGAAATGGCTACACCTTC. This chain links TRBV7-2 with TRBJ1-2, with D unclear. V was cut by 6 bases and J by 6 bases, with 11 bases left in between. This CDR3 comprises 12 residues. Looked up from germline, CDR1 is SGHTA and CDR2 is FQGNSA.

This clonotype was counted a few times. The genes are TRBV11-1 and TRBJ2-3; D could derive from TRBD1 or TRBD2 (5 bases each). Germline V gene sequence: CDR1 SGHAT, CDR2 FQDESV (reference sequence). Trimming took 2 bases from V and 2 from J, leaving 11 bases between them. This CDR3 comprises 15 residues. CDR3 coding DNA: TGTGCCAGCAGCTTAAGGGGAGTCTACACAGATACGCAGTATTTT. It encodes CASSLRGVYTDTQYF.

The CDR3 DNA reads TGTGCCAGCTCGACTCCGGGGAGCACCGGGGAGCTGTTTTTT. It encodes CASSTPGSTGELFF. The chain couples TRBV28 to TRBJ2-2, with a weak D call TRBD2 (5 bases). Trimming removed 8 bases from V and 4 bases from J, with 14 bases in between. Germline CDR1 and CDR2: MDHEN and SYDVKM. The CDR3 contains 14 residues.